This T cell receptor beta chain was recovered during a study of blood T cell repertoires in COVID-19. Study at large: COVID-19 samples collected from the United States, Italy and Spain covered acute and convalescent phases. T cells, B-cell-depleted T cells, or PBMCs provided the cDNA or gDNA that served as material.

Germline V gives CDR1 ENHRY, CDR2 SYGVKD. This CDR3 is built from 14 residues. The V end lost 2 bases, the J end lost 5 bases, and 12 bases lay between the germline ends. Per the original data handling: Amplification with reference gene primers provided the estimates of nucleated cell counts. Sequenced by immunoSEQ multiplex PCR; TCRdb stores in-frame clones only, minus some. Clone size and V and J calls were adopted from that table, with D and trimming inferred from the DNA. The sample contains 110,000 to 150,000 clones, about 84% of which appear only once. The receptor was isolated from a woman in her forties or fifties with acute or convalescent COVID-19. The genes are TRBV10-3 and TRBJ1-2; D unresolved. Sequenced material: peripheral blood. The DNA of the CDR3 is TGTGCCATCAGTGAGCAGATGGAGCGATATGGCTACACCTTC. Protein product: CAISEQMERYGYTF.